This TCR beta chain was documented in a study of cytomegalovirus exposure and HLA in healthy donors. Remarks on this clone: Its antigen is still unknown.

Broader study findings: Sequencing likely caused a cluster of highly shared sequence variants.

PCR employed 60 Vbeta and 13 Jbeta primers. Clones were read by immunoSEQ multiplex PCR, and TCRdb kept only the in-frame ones, dropping some. The sample yields about 160,000 clones, 70% to 85% seen once. The specimen sequenced was PBMCs. The source is a woman aged 25 to 39 in good health and CMV-seronegative.

CDR3 sequence (DNA): TGCGCCAGCAGCTTGGAGAGAGAGGGCGGAAGGTATGGCTACACCTTC. Translated, it gives CASSLEREGGRYGYTF. The chain combines TRBV5-1 with TRBJ1-2; D remains unclear. The CDR3 has 16 residues. The V gene's germline CDR1 is SGHRS and CDR2 YFSETQ. V lost 0 bases and J 5 bases, leaving 17 bases between the germline ends.